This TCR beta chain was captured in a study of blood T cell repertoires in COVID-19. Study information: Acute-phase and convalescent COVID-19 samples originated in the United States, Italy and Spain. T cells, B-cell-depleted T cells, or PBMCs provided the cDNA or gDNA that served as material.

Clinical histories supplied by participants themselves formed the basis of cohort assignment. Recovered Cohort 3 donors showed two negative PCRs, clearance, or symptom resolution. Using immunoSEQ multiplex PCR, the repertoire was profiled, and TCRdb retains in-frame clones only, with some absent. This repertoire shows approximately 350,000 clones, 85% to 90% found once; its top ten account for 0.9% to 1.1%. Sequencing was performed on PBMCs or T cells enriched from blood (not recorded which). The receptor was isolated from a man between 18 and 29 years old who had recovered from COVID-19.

Here the CDR3 reads CASSQAQIRLSGNTIYF. The CDR3 region has the DNA TGTGCCAGCAGCCAAGCCCAGATTCGCCTTTCTGGAAACACCATATATTTT. The V call is TRBV3-1 (or the pseudogene TRBV3-2), the J call TRBJ1-3; D not certain. Germline V CDR1 and CDR2: LGHDT, YNNKEL (reference sequence). This CDR3 comprises 17 residues. V was trimmed by 1 base and J by 1 base, leaving 14 bases between them.